Shown below are 23 T cell receptor beta chains from a single sample sequenced in a study of a mutant IDH1 vaccine in newly diagnosed glioma. Produced via immunoSEQ multiplex PCR; TCRdb's table is partial and in-frame only. In the table there are some 29,000 clones, roughly 80% of which are singletons. No antigens are known for them. Time point meaning: week 23, last vaccination. Each dose of the vaccine consisted of 300 ug of mutant IDH1 20-mer peptide, with topical imiquimod. Here the sequenced sample was PBMCs, taken from a glioma patient whose treatment included an IDH1 peptide vaccine. The receptor set was obtained from a woman in her 30s with glioma.

The chain carries TRBV7-2 and TRBJ1-3; no clear D. Trimming stripped 7 bases from V and 2 bases from J, with 9 bases between. CDR3 size: 13 residues. Germline CDR1 and CDR2: SGHTA and FQGNSA. The CDR3 sequence is CASTSKAGNTIYF. The CDR3 region has the DNA TGTGCCAGCACCTCGAAGGCTGGAAACACCATATATTTT.

This chain uses TRBV5-4 with TRBJ1-1; D might be TRBD1 (5 bases). V gave up 5 bases and J gave up 4 bases, with 15 bases separating them. Germline V gene lookup returns CDR1 SGHNT and CDR2 YYREEE (reference sequence). The CDR3 extends over 14 amino acids. Here the CDR3 DNA reads TGTGCCAGCAGTCCGGCCGGGGGAGCCACTGAAGCTTTCTTT. Encoded protein: CASSPAGGATEAFF.

The rearrangement joins TRBV30 to TRBJ1-1; D is uncertain. The CDR3 length is 14 residues. V gave up 4 bases and J gave up 0 bases, with 12 bases separating them. Germline CDR1 GTSNPN, CDR2 SVGIG (reference sequence). CDR3 loop: CAWNYGSLNTEAFF. The CDR3, as DNA: TGTGCCTGGAACTATGGCAGCCTGAACACTGAAGCTTTCTTT.

This clone was seen only once. The V and J genes are TRBV5-6 and TRBJ1-2; tentatively, D is TRBD1 (6 bases). CDR1 and CDR2 (germline): SGHDT, YYEEEE. The ends were cut back, 5 bases at V and 2 bases at J, with 13 bases in the middle. The CDR3 length is 14 residues. The CDR3 region has the DNA TGTGCCAGCAGGAAAGTCGGACAGAACTATGGCTACACCTTC. Encoded protein: CASRKVGQNYGYTF.

The chain couples TRBV19 to TRBJ1-1; D is perhaps TRBD1 (5 bases). V gave up 5 bases and J gave up 5 bases, with 12 bases separating them. The CDR3 length is 13 residues. Germline CDR1 and CDR2: LNHDA and SQIVND (reference sequence). The CDR3 spells CASSRARETEAFF. CDR3 sequence (DNA): TGTGCCAGTAGTCGGGCCAGGGAGACTGAAGCTTTCTTT.

The chain links TRBV7-2 to TRBJ2-7; 11 bases align to TRBD1. The length of the CDR3 is 16 residues. After removal of 5 bases from V and 2 bases from J, the junction contained 8 bases not matched to a gene. Germline CDR1 and CDR2: SGHTA and FQGNSA. The CDR3 reads CASSPPRDRGTYEQYF. CDR3 coding DNA: TGTGCCAGCAGCCCTCCCCGGGACAGGGGGACCTACGAGCAGTACTTC. Together with reference TRBV7-2 and TRBJ2-7, the CDR3 gives the full variable domain: GAGVSQSPSNKVTEKGKDVELRCDPISGHTALYWYRQSLGQGLEFLIYFQGNSAPDKSGLPSDRFSAERTGGSVSTLTIQRTQQEDSAVYLCASSPPRDRGTYEQYFGPGTRLTVT.

This clone was seen only once. This chain joins TRBV5-5 and TRBJ2-5; TRBD1 agrees at 12 bases. This CDR3 region has 16 residues. Losses at the gene ends were 0 bases for V and 5 bases for J; bases not matched to a gene: 5. Per germline, CDR1 SGHKS and CDR2 YYEKEE (reference sequence). The CDR3 coding sequence is TGTGCCAGCAGCTTGGGGGGACAGGGGGCGGCGGAGACCCAGTACTTC. Encoded protein: CASSLGGQGAAETQYF.

The chain uses TRBV14 and TRBJ2-2; D remains unclear. Between the trimmed V and J ends, which lost 9 bases and 3 bases, there was a span of 11 bases. This CDR3 contains 13 residues. The germline CDR1 and CDR2 sequences are SGHDN and FVKESK. The CDR3 loop reads CASSRIHTGELFF. CDR3 nucleotides: TGTGCCAGTAGTAGGATACACACCGGGGAGCTGTTTTTT.

The chain has TRBV6-6 and TRBJ1-4, with D perhaps TRBD1 (6 bases). This CDR3 contains 13 residues. Germline V gives CDR1 MNHNY, CDR2 SVGAGI (reference sequence). Trimming shortened V by 10 bases and J by 5 bases, and 14 bases separated the two germline ends. The CDR3 is CATRGVFNEKLFF. The CDR3, as DNA: TGTGCCACCAGGGGAGTTTTCAATGAAAAACTGTTTTTT.

This sequence joins TRBV4-1 and TRBJ1-3; TRBD1 might be the D (6 bases). CDR3 size: 16 residues. The ends were cut back, 3 bases at V and 4 bases at J, with 16 bases in the middle. Per germline, CDR1 MGHRA and CDR2 YSYEKL. The CDR3 here is CASSQGEGVGGNTIYF. The CDR3 DNA is TGCGCCAGCAGCCAGGGTGAGGGGGTGGGAGGAAACACCATATATTTT.

V and J are TRBV4-1 and TRBJ1-4; 8 bases fit TRBD1. This CDR3 region has 16 residues. V was clipped by 2 bases and J by 1 base; unmatched bases: 3. Germline CDR1 is MGHRA and CDR2 is YSYEKL. The CDR3 sequence is CASSQIQGVTNEKLFF. The DNA of the CDR3 is TGCGCCAGCAGCCAAATACAGGGGGTAACTAATGAAAAACTGTTTTTT.

This clone was counted once. This chain links TRBV19 with TRBJ1-1; possibly TRBD1 for D (5 bases). V was cut by 7 bases and J by 4 bases, with 13 bases left in between. Germline V CDR1 and CDR2: LNHDA, SQIVND (reference sequence). CDR3 length equals 13 residues. The CDR3 DNA is TGTGCCAGTACAAATGGGGGGAGCACTGAAGCTTTCTTT. As protein: CASTNGGSTEAFF.

The rearrangement joins TRBV7-9 to TRBJ1-1; possible D gene TRBD1, 6 bases. The CDR3 is made up of 14 amino acids. Germline V gene sequence: CDR1 SEHNR, CDR2 FQNEAQ (reference sequence). Trimming pared 4 bases from V and 1 base from J, leaving 10 bases between. CDR3 nucleotide sequence: TGTGCCAGCAGCTCACAGGGCCGGAACACTGAAGCTTTCTTT. This sequence encodes CASSSQGRNTEAFF.

The J gene is TRBJ1-2, the V gene TRBV6-1; TRBD1 might be the D (6 bases). Germline CDR1 and CDR2: MNHNS and SASEGT. Trimming removed 7 bases from V and 4 bases from J, with 16 bases in between. There are 14 residues in the CDR3. DNA for the CDR3: TGTGCCAGCACCATAGGGGGGGGGTCCTATGGCTACACCTTC. Translating it yields CASTIGGGSYGYTF.

The chain recombines TRBV29-1 with TRBJ1-4, with 8 nucleotides matching TRBD1. Per germline, CDR1 SQVTM and CDR2 ANQGSEA. CDR3 length: 13 amino acids. With V trimmed by 6 bases and J by 2 bases, 2 bases remained unmatched. This CDR3 reads CSVRDRTNEKLFF. CDR3 in DNA: TGCAGCGTCCGGGACAGGACTAATGAAAAACTGTTTTTT.

The chain is built from TRBV19 and TRBJ1-2; D gene uncertain. CDR1 is LNHDA, CDR2 SQIVND, per germline (reference sequence). The germline V and J ends were trimmed by 1 base and 5 bases, with 2 bases remaining between them. The CDR3 totals 11 residues. CDR3 bases: TGTGCCAGTAGTATAGGGTATGGCTACACCTTC. It encodes CASSIGYGYTF.

This chain uses TRBV6-1 with TRBJ1-5; maybe TRBD1 (6 bases). V lost 8 bases and J 1 base, leaving 6 bases between the germline ends. Germline V gene lookup returns CDR1 MNHNS and CDR2 SASEGT. The CDR3 has 12 amino acids. This CDR3 reads CASQGSNQPQHF. CDR3 in DNA: TGTGCCAGCCAGGGGAGCAATCAGCCCCAGCATTTT.

The V gene is TRBV7-7, the J gene TRBJ2-3; no reliable D call. V lost 2 bases, J lost 6 bases, and 9 bases lay in between. Germline V gene lookup returns CDR1 SSHAT and CDR2 FNYEAQ (reference sequence). CDR3 length: 13 amino acids. The CDR3 protein is CASSLRVSDTQYF. CDR3 in DNA: TGTGCCAGCAGCTTACGGGTCAGCGATACGCAGTATTTT.

The gene calls are TRBV6-9 and TRBJ2-7; TRBD2 might be the D (5 bases). Trimming stripped 10 bases from V and 7 bases from J, with 5 bases between. Germline CDR1 reads MNHGY; CDR2 reads SVAAGI. The CDR3 covers 8 residues. The DNA for the CDR3 is TGTGCCACGGGGGAGCAGTACTTC. Encoded protein: CATGEQYF.

This chain connects TRBV19 to TRBJ1-5; unclear D gene. Germline lookup yields CDR1 LNHDA and CDR2 SQIVND (reference sequence). V gave up 7 bases and J gave up 6 bases, with 13 bases separating them. The CDR3 has 13 residues. The CDR3 bases are TGTGCCAGTACCACCACCCCCCCTCAGCCCCAGCATTTT. Translating gives CASTTTPPQPQHF. Full variable domain (outside the CDR3, taken from reference TRBV19 and TRBJ1-5): DGGITQSPKYLFRKEGQNVTLSCEQNLNHDAMYWYRQDPGQGLRLIYYSQIVNDFQKGDIAEGYSVSREKKESFPLTVTSAQKNPTAFYLCASTTTPPQPQHFGDGTRLSIL.

The chain carries TRBV7-6 and TRBJ1-1; D not certain. Trimming pared 0 bases from V and 7 bases from J, leaving 12 bases between. CDR3 size: 14 residues. Germline values: CDR1 SGHVS, CDR2 FNYEAQ. The CDR3 nucleotides are TGTGCCAGCAGCTTAGCGCCCCCCGCGAGTGAAGCTTTCTTT. This sequence encodes CASSLAPPASEAFF.

The rearrangement links TRBV5-1 to TRBJ2-7, with 10 bases identical to TRBD1. Trimming at V came to 4 bases and at J to 6 bases, leaving 13 bases not matched to a gene. Germline V CDR1 and CDR2: SGHRS, YFSETQ. The CDR3 contains 16 residues. This CDR3 is CASSRTTPTGGGEQYF. CDR3 DNA: TGCGCCAGCAGCCGGACCACGCCGACAGGGGGCGGCGAGCAGTACTTC.

By its share, this clone is large. The chain recombines TRBV6-1 with TRBJ2-3; the match to TRBD2 covers 10 bases. Per germline, CDR1 MNHNS and CDR2 SASEGT. Germline trimming cut 0 bases from V and 4 bases from J; bases unmatched to any gene: 10. The CDR3 has 18 residues. The CDR3 loop reads CASSEALAGAAVADTQYF. The CDR3 region has the DNA TGTGCCAGCAGTGAAGCCCTAGCGGGGGCGGCGGTGGCAGATACGCAGTATTTT.